A single sample is the source of the 7 T cell receptor beta chains below, sequenced in a study of T cell responses to AZD1222 COVID-19 vaccine. Sequencing was performed with immunoSEQ multiplex PCR; in TCRdb, only in-frame clones are kept and a portion is missing. The data contain 70,000 or so clones, 80% to 85% of them seen just once; the ten biggest clones take up 9.5% to 13%. Sequencing used peripheral blood, obtained on day 0 of AZD1222 vaccination. These receptors all come from an adult in good health.

This chain links TRBV21-1 with TRBJ1-2. TRBV21-1 is classified as a pseudogene. The length of the CDR3 is 14 residues. This CDR3 is CASSHNTRLYGYTF. CDR3 DNA: TGTGCCAGCAGCCACAATACAAGGTTGTATGGCTACACCTTC.

The chain combines TRBV11-3 with TRBJ2-2; D not resolved. The CDR3 is 16 amino acids. Germline assignment: CDR1 SGHNT and CDR2 YENEEA. The V end was cut by 5 bases, the J end by 0 bases, with 13 bases between. The CDR3 is CASSPWRTTNTGELFF. The CDR3 DNA follows: TGTGCCAGCAGCCCTTGGCGGACCACGAACACCGGGGAGCTGTTTTTT.

V is TRBV7-2 and J is TRBJ1-4, with 11 bases that match TRBD1. CDR1 SGHTA and CDR2 FQGNSA come from the germline V gene. CDR3 length: 14 amino acids. V shed 3 bases and J 8 bases; nucleotides not matched to a gene: 2. CDR3 protein: CASSFGQGAEKLFF. The DNA of the CDR3 is TGTGCCAGCAGCTTCGGACAGGGGGCCGAAAAACTGTTTTTT.

The J gene is TRBJ2-7, the V gene TRBV4-3, with D possibly being TRBD1 (5 bases). Germline-derived CDR1 and CDR2 are LGHNA and YSLEER. The CDR3 runs 17 residues. The V end lost 0 bases, the J end lost 3 bases, and 18 bases lay between the germline ends. CDR3 bases: TGCGCCAGCAGCCAAGATGTTGGAATAGGGGTGGTCTACGAGCAGTACTTC. Protein product: CASSQDVGIGVVYEQYF.

The J gene is TRBJ1-1, the V gene TRBV29-1; the D gene is possibly TRBD1 (5 bases). The CDR3 is 14 amino acids. Trimming removed 4 bases from V and 1 base from J, with 13 bases in between. Germline-derived CDR1 and CDR2 are SQVTM and ANQGSEA. The CDR3 DNA is TGCAGCGTTGTGCCCCAACAGGCGAACACTGAAGCTTTCTTT. The encoded protein is CSVVPQQANTEAFF.

The J gene is TRBJ2-5, the V gene TRBV7-9; a possible D gene is TRBD1 (5 bases). The CDR3 loop spans 13 amino acids. From germline, CDR1 is SEHNR and CDR2 FQNEAQ (reference sequence). Trimming took 1 base from V and 5 from J, leaving 8 bases between them. CDR3 in DNA: TGTGCCAGCAGCTTAGTGGGGCCGGAGACCCAGTACTTC. It translates to CASSLVGPETQYF.

This chain joins TRBV27 and TRBJ1-5, with D uncertain. V lost 3 bases to trimming and J lost 3 bases, with 6 bases between them. The CDR3 covers 13 residues. Germline lookup yields CDR1 MNHEY and CDR2 SMNVEV (reference sequence). The CDR3 region is CASSFILNQPQHF. CDR3 bases: TGTGCCAGCAGTTTTATTCTCAATCAGCCCCAGCATTTT.